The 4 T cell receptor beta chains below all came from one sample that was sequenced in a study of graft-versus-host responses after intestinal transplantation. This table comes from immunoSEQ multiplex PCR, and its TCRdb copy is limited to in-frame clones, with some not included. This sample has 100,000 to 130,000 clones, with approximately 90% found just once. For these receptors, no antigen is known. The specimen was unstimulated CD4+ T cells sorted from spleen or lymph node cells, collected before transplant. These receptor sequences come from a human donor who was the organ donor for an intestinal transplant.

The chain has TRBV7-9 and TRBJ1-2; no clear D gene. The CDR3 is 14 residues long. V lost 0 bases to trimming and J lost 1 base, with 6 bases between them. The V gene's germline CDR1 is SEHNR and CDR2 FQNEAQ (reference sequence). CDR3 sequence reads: CASSLAGHNYGYTF. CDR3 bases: TGTGCCAGCAGCTTAGCAGGTCATAACTATGGCTACACCTTC.

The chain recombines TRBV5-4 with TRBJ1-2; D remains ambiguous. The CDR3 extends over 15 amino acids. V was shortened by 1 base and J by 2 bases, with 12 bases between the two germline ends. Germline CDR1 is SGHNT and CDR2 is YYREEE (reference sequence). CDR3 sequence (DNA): TGTGCCAGCAGCTTGAGGTCCGCCCTCAACTATGGCTACACCTTC. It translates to CASSLRSALNYGYTF.

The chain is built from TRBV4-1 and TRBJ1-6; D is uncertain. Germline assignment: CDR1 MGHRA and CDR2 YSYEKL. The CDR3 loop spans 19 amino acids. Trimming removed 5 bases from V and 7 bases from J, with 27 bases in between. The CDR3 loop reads CASSKCQNRVRHGNSPLHF. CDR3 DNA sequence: TGCGCCAGCAGCAAGTGTCAGAATCGGGTTCGGCATGGCAATTCACCCCTCCACTTT.

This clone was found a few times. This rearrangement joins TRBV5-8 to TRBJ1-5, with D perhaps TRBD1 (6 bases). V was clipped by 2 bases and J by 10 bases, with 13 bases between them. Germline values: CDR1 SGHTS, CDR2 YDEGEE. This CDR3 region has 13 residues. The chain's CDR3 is CASSLTGRPPQHF. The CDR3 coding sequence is TGTGCCAGCAGCTTAACAGGGCGCCCTCCCCAGCATTTT.